This T cell receptor beta chain was sequenced during a study of T cell responses to AZD1222 COVID-19 vaccine. The germline V and J ends were trimmed by 1 base and 8 bases, with 12 bases remaining between them. CDR3 length: 13 amino acids. Per germline, CDR1 MNHNS and CDR2 SASEGT. Method: immunoSEQ multiplex PCR; TCRdb's copy keeps in-frame clones and lacks some. The sample has some 120,000 clones, approximately 90% seen once. This TCR was recovered from an adult in good health. The rearrangement uses TRBV6-1 and TRBJ2-7; D may be TRBD1 or TRBD2 (6 bases each). This specimen was peripheral blood, taken on day 0 of AZD1222 vaccination. CDR3 DNA: TGTGCCAGCAGTGAAGGGGGGGCAGGCAAGCAGTACTTC. Residues: CASSEGGAGKQYF.